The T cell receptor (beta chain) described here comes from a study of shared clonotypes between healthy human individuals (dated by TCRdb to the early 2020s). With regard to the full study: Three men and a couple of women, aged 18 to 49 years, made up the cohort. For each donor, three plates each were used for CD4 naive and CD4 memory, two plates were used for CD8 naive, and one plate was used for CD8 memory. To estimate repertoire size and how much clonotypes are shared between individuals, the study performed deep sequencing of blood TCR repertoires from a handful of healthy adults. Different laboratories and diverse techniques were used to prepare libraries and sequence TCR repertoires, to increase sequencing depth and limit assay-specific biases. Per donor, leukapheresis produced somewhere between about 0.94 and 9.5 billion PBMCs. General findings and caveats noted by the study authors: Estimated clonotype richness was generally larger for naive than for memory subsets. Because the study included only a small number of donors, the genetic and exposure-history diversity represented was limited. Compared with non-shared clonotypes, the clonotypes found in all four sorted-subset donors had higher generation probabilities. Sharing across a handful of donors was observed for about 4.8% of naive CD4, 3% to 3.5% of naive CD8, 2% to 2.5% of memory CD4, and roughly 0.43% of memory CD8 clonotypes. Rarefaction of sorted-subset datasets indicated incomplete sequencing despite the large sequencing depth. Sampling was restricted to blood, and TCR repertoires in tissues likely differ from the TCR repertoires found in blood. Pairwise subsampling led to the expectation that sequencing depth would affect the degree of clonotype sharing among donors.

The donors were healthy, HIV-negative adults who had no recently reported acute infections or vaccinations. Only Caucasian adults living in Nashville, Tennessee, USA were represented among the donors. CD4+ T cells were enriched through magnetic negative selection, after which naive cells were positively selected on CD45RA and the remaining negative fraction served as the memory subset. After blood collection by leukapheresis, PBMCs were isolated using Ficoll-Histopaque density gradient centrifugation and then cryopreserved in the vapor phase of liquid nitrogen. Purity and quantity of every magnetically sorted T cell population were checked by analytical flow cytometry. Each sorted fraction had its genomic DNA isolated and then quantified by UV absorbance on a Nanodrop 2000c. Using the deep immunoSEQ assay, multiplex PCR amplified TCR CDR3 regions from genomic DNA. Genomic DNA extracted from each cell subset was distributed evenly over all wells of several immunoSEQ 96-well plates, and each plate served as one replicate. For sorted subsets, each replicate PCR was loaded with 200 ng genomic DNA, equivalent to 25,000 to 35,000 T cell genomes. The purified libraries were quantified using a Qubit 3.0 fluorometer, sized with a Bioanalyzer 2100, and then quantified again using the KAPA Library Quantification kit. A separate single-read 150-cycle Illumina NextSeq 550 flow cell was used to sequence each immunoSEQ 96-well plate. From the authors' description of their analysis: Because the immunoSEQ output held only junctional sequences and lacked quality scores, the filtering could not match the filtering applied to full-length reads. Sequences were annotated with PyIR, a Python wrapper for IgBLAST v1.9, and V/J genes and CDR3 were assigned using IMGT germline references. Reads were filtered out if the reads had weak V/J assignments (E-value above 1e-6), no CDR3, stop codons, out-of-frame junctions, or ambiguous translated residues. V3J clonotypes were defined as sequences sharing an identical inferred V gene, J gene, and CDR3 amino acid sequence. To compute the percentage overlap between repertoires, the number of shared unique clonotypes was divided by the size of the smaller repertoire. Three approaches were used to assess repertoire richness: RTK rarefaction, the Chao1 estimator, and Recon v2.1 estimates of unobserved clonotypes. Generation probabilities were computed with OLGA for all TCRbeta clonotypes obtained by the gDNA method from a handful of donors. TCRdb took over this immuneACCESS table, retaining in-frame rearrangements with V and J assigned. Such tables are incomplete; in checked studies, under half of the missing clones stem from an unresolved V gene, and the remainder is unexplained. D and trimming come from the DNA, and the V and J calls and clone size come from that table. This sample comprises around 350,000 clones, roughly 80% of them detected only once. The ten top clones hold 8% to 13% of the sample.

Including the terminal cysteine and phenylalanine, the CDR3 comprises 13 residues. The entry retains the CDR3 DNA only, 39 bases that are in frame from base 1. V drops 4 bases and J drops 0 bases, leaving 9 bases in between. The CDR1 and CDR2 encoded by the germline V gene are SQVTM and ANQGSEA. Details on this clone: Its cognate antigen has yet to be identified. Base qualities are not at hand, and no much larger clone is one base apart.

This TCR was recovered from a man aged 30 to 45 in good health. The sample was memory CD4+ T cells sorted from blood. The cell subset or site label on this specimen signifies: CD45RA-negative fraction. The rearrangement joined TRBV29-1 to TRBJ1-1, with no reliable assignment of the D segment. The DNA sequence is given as TGCAGCGTTGCATCCAGAATGAACACTGAAGCTTTCTTT. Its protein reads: CSVASRMNTEAFF.